The present T cell receptor (beta chain) was sequenced within a study of OX40 agonist ivuxolimab in advanced cancers. Study background: Patients' therapy was ivuxolimab, an antibody that acts as an agonist of OX40 (CD134). Study-level findings and limits: Antigen specificity was not determined for the expanded peripheral T cells. People who partly responded at 0.1-3.0 mg/kg had some of the least clonal expansion seen.

Generated by immunoSEQ multiplex PCR, the TCRdb table keeps only in-frame clones and is missing some. The top ten hold approximately 13% of the sample, which has under 55,000 clones, 65% to 85% seen once. Peripheral blood came from all dose cohorts at three timepoints. Germline lookup yields CDR1 SGHDT and CDR2 YYEEEE. The CDR3 loop spans 17 amino acids. V dropped 5 bases and J dropped 1; count of bases not matched to a gene: 9. A remark on this clone: Its antigen is not known.

J is TRBJ2-2 and V is TRBV5-6, with 9 bases fitting TRBD2. This sequence originates from an adult with an advanced solid tumor such as melanoma, head and neck, liver or kidney cancer. The material was CD4+ or CD8+ T cells sorted from blood, obtained in a trial of the OX40 agonist ivuxolimab. The CDR3 protein is CASSSGLATGNTGELFF. As DNA, the CDR3 is TGTGCCAGCAGTTCAGGACTAGCGACCGGGAACACCGGGGAGCTGTTTTTT.